The source of this T cell receptor (beta chain) is a study of blood T cell repertoires in COVID-19. Trimming removed 9 bases from V and 0 bases from J, with 14 bases in between. There are 14 residues in the CDR3. CDR1 and CDR2 (germline): LGHDT, YNNKEL (reference sequence). This table comes from immunoSEQ multiplex PCR, and its TCRdb copy is limited to in-frame clones, with some not included. The sample carries about 200,000 clones, approximately 80% recorded once. This chain joins TRBV3-1 (or the pseudogene TRBV3-2) and TRBJ2-5; D might be TRBD2 (6 bases). This sequence was found in a man aged 40-49 years with acute or convalescent COVID-19. Sample: peripheral blood. The CDR3 loop reads CASTRGMYQETQYF. The CDR3 bases are TGTGCCAGTACCCGCGGGATGTACCAAGAGACCCAGTACTTC.